The 21 T cell receptor beta chains below were found in one sample sequenced in a study of T cells expressing NK-cell markers. TCRdb processed the 5' RACE reads again and assigns one entry to each CDR3 protein, with no DNA. The sample includes about 380,000 distinct CDR3 sequences. The sequenced material came from blood T cells: a sorted CD56 or NKG2C T cell subset, CD4+ or CD8+ T cells, or bulk PBMC T cells (not recorded which). The origin of the receptors is a man aged 18-69 years in good health.

The V call is TRBV12-3 or TRBV12-4, the J call TRBJ2-5; no DNA is available, so the TRBD2 call from TCRdb remains unchecked. The CDR3 consists of 18 residues. CDR3 residues: CASSLGQRGSRYQETQYF.

The genes are TRBV7-8 and TRBJ2-5; TCRdb selects TRBD1, and the lack of DNA leaves this call unchecked. CDR3 length: 15 residues. Germline V gives CDR1 SGHVS, CDR2 FQNEAQ. The CDR3 reads CASSRSGVPRKTQYF.

The V and J genes are TRBV7-9 and TRBJ1-3. The CDR3 is 16 residues long. The germline gives CDR1 SEHNR, CDR2 FQNEAQ (reference sequence). The CDR3 region is CASSLWAGSGGNTIYF.

The rearrangement links TRBV15 to TRBJ2-3; the D call of TRBD1 rests on TCRdb alone, since no DNA is present to check it. CDR1 is LNHNV and CDR2 is YYDKDF in the germline V gene (reference sequence). The CDR3 is made up of 14 amino acids. CDR3 protein: CATSDRQGADTQYF.

V is TRBV2 and J is TRBJ2-1. Germline V gene lookup returns CDR1 SNHLY and CDR2 FYNNEI. The CDR3 contains 14 residues. The CDR3 sequence is CASSERSPANEQFF.

This rearrangement joins TRBV20-1 to TRBJ2-4; the TRBD2 assignment by TCRdb is unverifiable without DNA. The CDR3 totals 20 residues. Germline V lookup: CDR1 DFQATT, CDR2 SNEGSKA (reference sequence). The CDR3 loop reads CSARGLGTSGGAWAKNIQYF.

The chain couples TRBV19 to TRBJ2-2; the D call from TCRdb, TRBD1, cannot be confirmed without DNA. Germline CDR1 is LNHDA and CDR2 is SQIVND (reference sequence). This CDR3 contains 16 residues. CDR3 in amino acids: CASSVRRGPNTGELFF.

The rearrangement joins TRBV4-1 to TRBJ2-3; TCRdb reports TRBD1, a call that lacks DNA to check it against. Per the germline V gene, CDR1 is MGHRA and CDR2 is YSYEKL. This CDR3 has 19 amino acids. This CDR3 reads CASSQDFPSRGGRSDTQYF.

The CDR3 reads CSARQGAGNQPQHF. The genes are TRBV20-1 and TRBJ1-5; checking the TCRdb D call of TRBD1 is not possible without DNA. The CDR3 totals 14 residues. Germline V CDR1 and CDR2: DFQATT, SNEGSKA (reference sequence).

V is TRBV12-3 or TRBV12-4 and J is TRBJ2-7; with no DNA, the TCRdb D assignment of TRBD1 cannot be verified. The CDR3 spans 15 residues. This CDR3 reads CASSFDRGLSYEQYF.

The V call is TRBV12-3 or TRBV12-4, the J call TRBJ2-1; TCRdb proposes TRBD1, but this gene call is untestable without DNA. The CDR3 is made up of 13 amino acids. The CDR3 region is CASSSDGGNEQFF.

CDR3 protein: CASSLFGAGELFF. The chain has TRBV12-3 or TRBV12-4 and TRBJ2-2. This CDR3 has 13 amino acids.

The V call is TRBV20-1, the J call TRBJ2-5; without DNA, the TCRdb call of TRBD2 cannot be checked. Looked up from germline, CDR1 is DFQATT and CDR2 is SNEGSKA (reference sequence). This CDR3 is built from 14 residues. The CDR3 reads CSARGTSGGYAQYF.

The chain links TRBV4-1 to TRBJ2-5. This CDR3 is built from 16 residues. Germline-derived CDR1 and CDR2 are MGHRA and YSYEKL. The CDR3 sequence: CASSQDGQYLQETQYF.

The gene calls are TRBV11-1 and TRBJ2-2. From germline, CDR1 is SGHAT and CDR2 FQDESV (reference sequence). This CDR3 spans 14 amino acids. The CDR3 region is CASSFIGNTGELFF. Combining the CDR3 with reference TRBV11-1 and TRBJ2-2 gives the whole variable domain EAEVAQSPRYKITEKSQAVAFWCDPISGHATLYWYRQILGQGPELLVQFQDESVVDDSQLPKDRFSAERLKGVDSTLKIQPAELGDSAMYLCASSFIGNTGELFFGEGSRLTVL.

The chain employs TRBV29-1 and TRBJ2-5; the TCRdb call, TRBD1, lacks DNA for checking. The CDR3 length is 13 residues. CDR1 and CDR2 (germline): SQVTM, ANQGSEA. Here the CDR3 reads CSVGEGAAKTQYF.

This chain links TRBV4-2 with TRBJ2-5. Germline lookup yields CDR1 LGHNA and CDR2 YNFKEQ. The CDR3 length is 17 residues. CDR3 sequence reads: CASSQVPFLGQQETQYF.

This sequence joins TRBV12-3 or TRBV12-4 and TRBJ1-2; lacking DNA, the TRBD1 call made by TCRdb goes unchecked. The CDR3 is 13 residues long. The CDR3 region is CASSFYRERGYTF.

V is TRBV6-1 and J is TRBJ2-5. Germline CDR1 and CDR2: MNHNS and SASEGT. This CDR3 spans 15 amino acids. The CDR3 is CASRVEIQPQETQYF.

The gene calls are TRBV29-1 and TRBJ2-7; the TCRdb call, TRBD1, lacks DNA for checking. The CDR3 consists of 11 residues. Germline CDR1 SQVTM, CDR2 ANQGSEA. CDR3 protein: CSARTAYEQYF.

This chain uses TRBV12-3 or TRBV12-4 with TRBJ1-6; TCRdb returns TRBD1, unconfirmable since there is no DNA. CDR3 size: 16 residues. The CDR3 region is CASLSRGNGQGSPLHF.